This T cell receptor (beta chain) was recovered during a study of cytomegalovirus exposure and HLA in healthy donors. With respect to this clone: The antigen is unknown.

Trimming left V 6 bases short and J 0 bases short, with 9 bases between. Per the germline V gene, CDR1 is SGHRS and CDR2 is YFSETQ. The CDR3 loop spans 13 amino acids. The PCR had 60 Vbeta and 13 Jbeta primers. The protocol was immunoSEQ multiplex PCR, while the TCRdb copy is restricted to in-frame clones and leaves out a portion. The sample includes some 180,000 clones, about 82% of them seen just once. Findings of the study overall: A prior analysis recorded that most TCR beta V segments were productive about 87% or about 30% of the time. As immune exposure information, only CMV serostatus was available. Most TCRs appeared rarely, but some public TCRs recurred in many donors.

This TCR derives from a woman in her fifties or sixties in good health and CMV-seronegative. The sequenced material came from PBMCs. The chain is built from TRBV5-1 and TRBJ2-5; no clear D. The CDR3 nucleotides are TGCGCCAGCACCCTAACTTACCAAGAGACCCAGTACTTC. Its protein product is CASTLTYQETQYF.